This T cell receptor beta chain comes out of a study of blood T cell repertoires in COVID-19. Study-level background: Samples came from the United States, Italy and Spain, spanning acute and convalescent COVID-19.

Only in-frame clones appear in the TCRdb table, and some are missing; sequencing was by immunoSEQ multiplex PCR. Here the sample spans 400,000 or so clones, around nine tenths being singletons. J gave up 2 bases and V 5 bases, and 3 bases lay outside the gene matches. This CDR3 is built from 14 residues. CDR1 SGHTA and CDR2 FQGNSA come from the germline V gene. The chain uses TRBV7-2 and TRBJ1-5, with 7 bases aligning to TRBD1. The sequence was collected from a woman aged 40 to 50 with COVID-19, enrolled during active disease. The sequenced sample consisted of peripheral blood. The CDR3 coding sequence is TGTGCCAGCAGCCCCCAGGGGGGCAATCAGCCCCAGCATTTT. It translates to CASSPQGGNQPQHF. The entire variable domain, with the rest obtained from reference TRBV7-2 and TRBJ1-5, is as follows: GAGVSQSPSNKVTEKGKDVELRCDPISGHTALYWYRQSLGQGLEFLIYFQGNSAPDKSGLPSDRFSAERTGGSVSTLTIQRTQQEDSAVYLCASSPQGGNQPQHFGDGTRLSIL.